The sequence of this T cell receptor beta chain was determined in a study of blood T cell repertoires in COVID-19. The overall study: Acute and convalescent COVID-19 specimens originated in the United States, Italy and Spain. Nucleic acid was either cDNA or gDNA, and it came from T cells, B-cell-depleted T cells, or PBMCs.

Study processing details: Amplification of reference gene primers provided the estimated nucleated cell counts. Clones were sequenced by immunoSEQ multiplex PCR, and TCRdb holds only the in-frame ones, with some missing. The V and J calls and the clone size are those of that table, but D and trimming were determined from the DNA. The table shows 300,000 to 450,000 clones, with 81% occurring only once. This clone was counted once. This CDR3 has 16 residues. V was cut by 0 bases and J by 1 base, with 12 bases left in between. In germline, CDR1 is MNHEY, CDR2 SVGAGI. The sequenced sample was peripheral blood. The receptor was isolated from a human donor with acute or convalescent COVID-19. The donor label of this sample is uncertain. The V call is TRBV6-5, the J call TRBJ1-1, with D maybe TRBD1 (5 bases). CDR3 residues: CASSYSKGYGNTEAFF. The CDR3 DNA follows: TGTGCCAGCAGTTACTCGAAGGGGTACGGGAACACTGAAGCTTTCTTT.